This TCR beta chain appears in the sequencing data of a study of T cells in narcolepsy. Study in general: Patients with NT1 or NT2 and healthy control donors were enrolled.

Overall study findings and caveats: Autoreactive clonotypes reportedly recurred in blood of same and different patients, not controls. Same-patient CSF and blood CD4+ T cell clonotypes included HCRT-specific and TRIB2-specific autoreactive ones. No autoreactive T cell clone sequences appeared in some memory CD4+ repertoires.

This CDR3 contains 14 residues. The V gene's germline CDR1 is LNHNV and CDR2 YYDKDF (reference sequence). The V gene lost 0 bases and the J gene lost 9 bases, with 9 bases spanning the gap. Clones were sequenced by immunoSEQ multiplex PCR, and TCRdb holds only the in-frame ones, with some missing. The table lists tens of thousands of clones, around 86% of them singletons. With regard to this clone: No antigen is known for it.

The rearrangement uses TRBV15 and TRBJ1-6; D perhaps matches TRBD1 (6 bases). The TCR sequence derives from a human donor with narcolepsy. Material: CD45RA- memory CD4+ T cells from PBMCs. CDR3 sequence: CATSREKGVSPLHF. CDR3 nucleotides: TGTGCCACCAGCAGAGAAAAGGGGGTTTCACCCCTCCACTTT. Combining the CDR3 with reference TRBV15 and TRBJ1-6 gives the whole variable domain DAMVIQNPRYQVTQFGKPVTLSCSQTLNHNVMYWYQQKSSQAPKLLFHYYDKDFNNEADTPDNFQSRRPNTSFCFLDIRSPGLGDTAMYLCATSREKGVSPLHFGNGTRLTVT.